Listed below are T cell receptor beta chains from one sample, sequenced in a study of T cell repertoires in cytomegalovirus infection. TCRdb processed the reads anew with MiXCR; each CDR3 protein has one entry. Altogether 350,000 to 500,000 distinct CDR3 sequences are present, about 33% being singletons, with the ten largest covering approximately 13%. The sequencing input was PBMCs. The receptors come from a human donor in good health (CMV status not recorded). Some clones in this sample may be carry-over from other donors' samples. CDR3s leave out the opening cysteine and the closing phenylalanine or tryptophan. The size field is filled for only some rows; it gives once, few, many or a size class.

j_gene | abundance | v_gene | CDR3aa
TRBJ2-5 | . | TRBV5-1 | ASSLDRTSGFGEETQY
TRBJ2-7 | few | TRBV4-1 | ASSQTLAGGYEQY
TRBJ1-2 | . | TRBV12-3/TRBV12-4 | ASSLGPPAYGYT
TRBJ2-7 | once | TRBV7-2 | ASRPDSAPGREQY
TRBJ1-1 | . | TRBV9 | ASSIQGYTEAF
TRBJ1-4 | many | TRBV12-3/TRBV12-4 | ASSLHGGGEKLF
TRBJ2-6 | once | TRBV29-1 | SVVQGFSGANVLT
TRBJ1-5 | many | TRBV30 | AWSSQGVNNQPQH
TRBJ2-2 | . | TRBV27 | ASSLAQTAGELF
TRBJ2-1 | once | TRBV7-2 | ASSLVGGNNEQF
TRBJ2-3 | few | TRBV6-2/TRBV6-3 | ASSYSSNWVGQKATQY
TRBJ1-1 | . | TRBV5-1 | ASSLQGADMKTEAF
TRBJ2-5 | few | TRBV6-5 | ASSSGTQQETQY
TRBJ1-6 | few | TRBV2 | ASSELTALH
TRBJ2-2 | . | TRBV7-9 | ASSLVSGGGELF
TRBJ2-5 | many | TRBV7-9 | ASSLGDYQETQY
TRBJ1-3 | many | TRBV7-2 | ASSLGTWTGVGNTIY
TRBJ2-7 | many | TRBV12-3/TRBV12-4 | ASSPALIGLAGYEQY
TRBJ2-2 | many | TRBV7-6 | ASRAGGAAGELF
TRBJ1-1 | . | TRBV6-1 | ASSVPLPGWTEAF